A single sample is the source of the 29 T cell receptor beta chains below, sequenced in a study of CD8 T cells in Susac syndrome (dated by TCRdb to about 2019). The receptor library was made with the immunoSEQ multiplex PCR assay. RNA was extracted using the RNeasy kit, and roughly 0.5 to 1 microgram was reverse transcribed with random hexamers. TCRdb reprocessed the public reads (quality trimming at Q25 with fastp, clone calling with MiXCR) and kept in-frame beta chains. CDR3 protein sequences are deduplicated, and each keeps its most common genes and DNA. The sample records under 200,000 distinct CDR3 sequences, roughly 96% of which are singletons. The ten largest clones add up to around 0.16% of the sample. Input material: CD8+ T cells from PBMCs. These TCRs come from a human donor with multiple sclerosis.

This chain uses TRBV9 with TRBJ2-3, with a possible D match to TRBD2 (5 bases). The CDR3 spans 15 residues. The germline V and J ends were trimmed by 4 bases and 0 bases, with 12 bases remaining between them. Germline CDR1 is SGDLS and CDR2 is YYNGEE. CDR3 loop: CASSSTGRSTDTQYF. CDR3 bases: TGTGCCAGCAGCTCCACGGGGAGAAGCACAGATACGCAGTATTTT.

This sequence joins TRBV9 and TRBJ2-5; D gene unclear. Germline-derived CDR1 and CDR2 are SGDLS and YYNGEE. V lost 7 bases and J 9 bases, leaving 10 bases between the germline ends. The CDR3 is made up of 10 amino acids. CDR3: CASGPRSQYF. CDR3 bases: TGTGCCAGCGGGCCGCGGTCCCAGTACTTC.

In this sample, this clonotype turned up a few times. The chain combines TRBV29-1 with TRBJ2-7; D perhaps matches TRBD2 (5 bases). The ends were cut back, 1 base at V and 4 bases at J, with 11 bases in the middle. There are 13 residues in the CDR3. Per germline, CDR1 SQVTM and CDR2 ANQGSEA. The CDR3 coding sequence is TGCAGCGTTGAAGCTCCGGGGTATTACGAGCAGTACTTC. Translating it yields CSVEAPGYYEQYF.

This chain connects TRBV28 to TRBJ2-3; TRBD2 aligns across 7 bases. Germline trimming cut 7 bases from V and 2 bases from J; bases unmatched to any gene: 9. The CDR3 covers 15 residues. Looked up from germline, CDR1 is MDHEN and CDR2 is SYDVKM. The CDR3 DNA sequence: TGTGCCAGCACCCCTACGGGGGGTCTCACAGATACGCAGTATTTT. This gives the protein CASTPTGGLTDTQYF.

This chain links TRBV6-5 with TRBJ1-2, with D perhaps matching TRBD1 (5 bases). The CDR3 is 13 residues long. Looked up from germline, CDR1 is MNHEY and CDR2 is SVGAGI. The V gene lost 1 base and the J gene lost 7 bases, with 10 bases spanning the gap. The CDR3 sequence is CASSYWQGGGYTF. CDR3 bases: TGTGCCAGCAGTTACTGGCAGGGTGGTGGCTACACCTTC.

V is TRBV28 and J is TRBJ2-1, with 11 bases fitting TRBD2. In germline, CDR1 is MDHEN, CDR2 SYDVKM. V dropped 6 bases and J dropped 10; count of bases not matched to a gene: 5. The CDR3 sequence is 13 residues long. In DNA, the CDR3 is TGTGCCAGCAGACGAAGACTAGCGGGGGAGCAGTTCTTC. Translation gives CASRRRLAGEQFF.

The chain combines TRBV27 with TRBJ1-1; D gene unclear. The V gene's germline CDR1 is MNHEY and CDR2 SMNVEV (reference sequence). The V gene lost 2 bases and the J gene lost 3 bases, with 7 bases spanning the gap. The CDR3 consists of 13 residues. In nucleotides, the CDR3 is TGTGCCAGCAGTTTAGCAGGATACACTGAAGCTTTCTTT. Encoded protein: CASSLAGYTEAFF.

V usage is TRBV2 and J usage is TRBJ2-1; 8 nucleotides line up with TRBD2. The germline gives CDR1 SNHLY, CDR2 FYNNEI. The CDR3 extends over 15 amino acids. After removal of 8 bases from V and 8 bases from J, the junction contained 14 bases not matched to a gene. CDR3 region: CASGRKLNSGDEQFF. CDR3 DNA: TGTGCCAGCGGACGAAAGCTCAATAGCGGGGATGAGCAGTTCTTC.

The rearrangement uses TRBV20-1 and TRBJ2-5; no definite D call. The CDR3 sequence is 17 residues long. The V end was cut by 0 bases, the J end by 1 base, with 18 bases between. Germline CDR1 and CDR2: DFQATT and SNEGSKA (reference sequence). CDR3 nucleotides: TGCAGTGCTAGAGAGTGGGGTTCAACAAGTGGCCAAGAGACCCAGTACTTC. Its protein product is CSAREWGSTSGQETQYF.

In DNA form, the CDR3 reads TGTGCCAGCAGCCCTTATATTAGCACCGGGGAGCTGTTTTTT. Translating gives CASSPYISTGELFF. V gene TRBV7-8 combines with J gene TRBJ2-2; D gene unclear. This CDR3 spans 14 amino acids. V lost 5 bases and J 4 bases, leaving 11 bases between the germline ends. The V gene's germline CDR1 is SGHVS and CDR2 FQNEAQ.

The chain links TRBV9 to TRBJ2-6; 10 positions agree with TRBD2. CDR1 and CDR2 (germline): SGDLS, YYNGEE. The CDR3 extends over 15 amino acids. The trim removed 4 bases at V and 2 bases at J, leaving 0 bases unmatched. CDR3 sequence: CASSSGRAGANVLTF. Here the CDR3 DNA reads TGTGCCAGCAGCAGCGGGAGGGCTGGGGCCAACGTCCTGACTTTC.

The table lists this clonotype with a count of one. Here the CDR3 reads CASIHGYEQYF. CDR3 nucleotide sequence: TGTGCCAGCATACACGGGTACGAGCAGTACTTC. The chain couples TRBV2 to TRBJ2-7; unclear D gene. Trimming took off 7 bases at V and 4 bases at J, with 8 bases between the two ends. The CDR3 extends over 11 amino acids. Germline-derived CDR1 and CDR2 are SNHLY and FYNNEI.

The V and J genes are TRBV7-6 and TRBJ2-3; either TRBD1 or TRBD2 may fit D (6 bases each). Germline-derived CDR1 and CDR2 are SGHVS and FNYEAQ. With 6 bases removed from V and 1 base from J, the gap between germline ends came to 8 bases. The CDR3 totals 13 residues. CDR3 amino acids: CASRGGGTDTQYF. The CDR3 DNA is TGTGCCAGCAGGGGGGGCGGCACAGATACGCAGTATTTT.

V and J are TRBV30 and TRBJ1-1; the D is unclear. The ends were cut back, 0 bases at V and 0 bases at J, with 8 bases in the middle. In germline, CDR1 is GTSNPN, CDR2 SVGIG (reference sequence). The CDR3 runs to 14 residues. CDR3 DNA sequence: TGTGCCTGGAGTGTATCGTACATGAACACTGAAGCTTTCTTT. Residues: CAWSVSYMNTEAFF.

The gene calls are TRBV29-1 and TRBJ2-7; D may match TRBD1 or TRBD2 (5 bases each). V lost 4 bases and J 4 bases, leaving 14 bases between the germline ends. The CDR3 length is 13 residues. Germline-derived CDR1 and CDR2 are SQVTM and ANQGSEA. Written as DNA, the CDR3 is TGCAGCGTTGTAGGGGACGGTGGATACGAGCAGTACTTC. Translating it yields CSVVGDGGYEQYF.

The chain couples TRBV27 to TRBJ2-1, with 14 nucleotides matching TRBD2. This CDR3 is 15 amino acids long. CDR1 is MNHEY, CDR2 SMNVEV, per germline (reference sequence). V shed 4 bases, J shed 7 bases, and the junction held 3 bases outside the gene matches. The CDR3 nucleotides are TGTGCCAGCAGTTCCGGGACTAGCGGGAGTAATGAGCAGTTCTTC. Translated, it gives CASSSGTSGSNEQFF.

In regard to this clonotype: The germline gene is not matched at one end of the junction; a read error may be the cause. Here the CDR3 DNA reads TGCAGCGCTGAAGGACAGGGAAGCTATGGCTACACCTTC. Its protein is CSAEGQGSYGYTF. V gene TRBV29-1 combines with J gene TRBJ1-2; 8 nucleotides line up with TRBD1. The length of the CDR3 is 13 residues. Germline V gene data show CDR1 as SQVTM and CDR2 as ANQGSEA. Complete variable domain (other parts from reference TRBV29-1 and TRBJ1-2): SAVISQKPSRDICQRGTSLTIQCQVDSQVTMMFWYRQQPGQSLTLIATANQGSEATYESGFVIDKFPISRPNLTFSTLTVSNMSPEDSSIYLCSAEGQGSYGYTFGSGTRLTVV.

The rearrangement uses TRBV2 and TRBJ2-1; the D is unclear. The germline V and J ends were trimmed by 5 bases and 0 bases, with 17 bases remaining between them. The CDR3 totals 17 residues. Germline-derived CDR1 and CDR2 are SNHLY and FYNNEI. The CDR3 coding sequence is TGTGCCAGCAGTCCCTTTTGGCCGAACAGCTCCTACAATGAGCAGTTCTTC. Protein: CASSPFWPNSSYNEQFF.

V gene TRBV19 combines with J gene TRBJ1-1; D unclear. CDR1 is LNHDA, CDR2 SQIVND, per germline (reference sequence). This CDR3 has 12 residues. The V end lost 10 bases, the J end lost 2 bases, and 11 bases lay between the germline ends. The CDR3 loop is CATQIGNTEAFF. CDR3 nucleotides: TGTGCCACCCAAATCGGAAACACTGAAGCTTTCTTT.

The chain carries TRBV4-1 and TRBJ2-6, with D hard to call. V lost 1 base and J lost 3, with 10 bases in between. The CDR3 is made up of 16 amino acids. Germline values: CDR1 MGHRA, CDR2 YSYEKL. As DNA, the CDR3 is TGCGCCAGCAGCCAAGGTCAGTTCTTTGGGGCCAACGTCCTGACTTTC. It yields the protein CASSQGQFFGANVLTF.

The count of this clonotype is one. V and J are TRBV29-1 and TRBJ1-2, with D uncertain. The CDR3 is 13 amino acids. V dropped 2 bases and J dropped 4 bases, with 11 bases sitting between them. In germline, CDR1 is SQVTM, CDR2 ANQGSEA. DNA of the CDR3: TGCAGCGTTGAAACCCCGGTGGGCTATGGCTACACCTTC. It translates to CSVETPVGYGYTF.

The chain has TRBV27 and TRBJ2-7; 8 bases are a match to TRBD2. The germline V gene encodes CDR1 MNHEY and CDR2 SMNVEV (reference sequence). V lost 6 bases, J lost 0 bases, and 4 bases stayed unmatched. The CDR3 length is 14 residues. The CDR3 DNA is TGTGCCAGCAGCGGGGGGGCCAGCTCCTACGAGCAGTACTTC. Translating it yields CASSGGASSYEQYF.

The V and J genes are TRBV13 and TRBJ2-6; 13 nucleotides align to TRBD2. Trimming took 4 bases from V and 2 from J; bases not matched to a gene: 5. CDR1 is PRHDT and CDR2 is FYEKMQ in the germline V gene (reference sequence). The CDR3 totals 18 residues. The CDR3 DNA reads TGTGCCAGCAGCTCCCTCGGACTAGCGGGAGCTGGGGCCAACGTCCTGACTTTC. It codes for CASSSLGLAGAGANVLTF.

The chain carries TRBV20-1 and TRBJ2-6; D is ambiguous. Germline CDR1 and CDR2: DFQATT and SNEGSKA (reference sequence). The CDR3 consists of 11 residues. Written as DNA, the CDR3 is TGCAGGGACCAGAGGGCCAACGTCCTGACTTTC. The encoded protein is CRDQRANVLTF.

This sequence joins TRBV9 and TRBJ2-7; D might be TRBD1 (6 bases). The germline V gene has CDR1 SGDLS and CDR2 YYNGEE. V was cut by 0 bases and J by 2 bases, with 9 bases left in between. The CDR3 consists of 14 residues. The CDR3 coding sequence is TGTGCCAGCAGCGTAGCAGGGACAACCTACGAGCAGTACTTC. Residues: CASSVAGTTYEQYF.

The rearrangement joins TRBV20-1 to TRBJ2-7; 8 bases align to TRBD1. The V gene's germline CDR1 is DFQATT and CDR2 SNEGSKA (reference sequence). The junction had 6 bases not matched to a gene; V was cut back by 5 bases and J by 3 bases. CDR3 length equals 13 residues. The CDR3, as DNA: TGCAGTGCTGCGGACAGGGCGATCTACGAGCAGTACTTC. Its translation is CSAADRAIYEQYF.

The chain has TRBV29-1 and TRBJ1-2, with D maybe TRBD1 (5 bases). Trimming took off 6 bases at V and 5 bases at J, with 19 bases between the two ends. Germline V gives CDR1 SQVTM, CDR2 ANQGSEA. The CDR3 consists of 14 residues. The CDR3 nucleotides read TGCAGCGTCCAAAGACCCGGGTCAGGGTATGGCTACACCTTC. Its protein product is CSVQRPGSGYGYTF.

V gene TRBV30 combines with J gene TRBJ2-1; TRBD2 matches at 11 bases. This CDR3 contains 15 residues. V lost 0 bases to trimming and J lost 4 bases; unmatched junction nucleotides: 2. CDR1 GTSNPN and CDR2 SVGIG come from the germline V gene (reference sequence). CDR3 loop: CAWSVPSGRYNEQFF. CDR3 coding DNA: TGTGCCTGGAGTGTTCCTAGCGGGAGGTACAATGAGCAGTTCTTC.

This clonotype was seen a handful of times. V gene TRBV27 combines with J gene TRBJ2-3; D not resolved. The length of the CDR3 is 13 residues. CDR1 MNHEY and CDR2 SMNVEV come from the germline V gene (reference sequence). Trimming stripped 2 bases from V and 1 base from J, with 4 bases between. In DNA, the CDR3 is TGTGCCAGCAGTTTAGGGCGCACAGATACGCAGTATTTT. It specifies CASSLGRTDTQYF.